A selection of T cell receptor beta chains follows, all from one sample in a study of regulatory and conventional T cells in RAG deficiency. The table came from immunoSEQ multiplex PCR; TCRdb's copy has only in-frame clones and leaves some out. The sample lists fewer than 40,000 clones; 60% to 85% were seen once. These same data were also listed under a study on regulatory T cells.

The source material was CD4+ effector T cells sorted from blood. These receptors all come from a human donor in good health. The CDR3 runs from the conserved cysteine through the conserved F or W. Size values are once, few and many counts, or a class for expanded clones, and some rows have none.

CASSSTVPRGGQPQHF	-	TRBJ1-5	TRBV28
CASTPRGLAGEQYF	-	TRBJ2-7	TRBV6-5
CASSTQGSTNEKLFF	-	TRBJ1-4	TRBV28
CASGLPGIYEQYF	-	TRBJ2-7	TRBV12-5
CASSLDRFHGYTF	-	TRBJ1-2	TRBV28
CASSLSIDYGYTF	-	TRBJ1-2	TRBV18
CASSQQDPSETQYF	-	TRBJ2-5	TRBV2
CASSLAYGDGYTF	-	TRBJ1-2	TRBV28
CASRTIAVSSYNEQFF	-	TRBJ2-1	TRBV2
CASKGLAEETQYF	-	TRBJ2-5	TRBV2
CASSSGGWGSGVETQYF	-	TRBJ2-5	TRBV11-3
CASSSRRLLAEKPHTQYF	-	TRBJ2-3	TRBV7-9
CASSLGFSGNTIYF	-	TRBJ1-3	TRBV7-6
CASSQDSLYGYTF	-	TRBJ1-2	TRBV14
CASIGAGNTIYF	-	TRBJ1-3	TRBV19
CASSLLVSSYNEQFF	-	TRBJ2-1	TRBV27
CASIRAPGSYGYTF	-	TRBJ1-2	TRBV2
CSALGNTIYF	-	TRBJ1-3	TRBV20-1
CAWGDLEQFF	-	TRBJ2-1	TRBV30
CASRLSPATEAFF	-	TRBJ1-1	TRBV7-3
CASSPRDGTGPEGYTF	-	TRBJ1-2	TRBV18
CASEPRINEKLFF	-	TRBJ1-4	TRBV28
CASSSHSLSGEPLHF	few	TRBJ1-6	TRBV5-1
CASRRQGNTEAFF	-	TRBJ1-1	TRBV5-1
CASSPPAPEGPWGEQFF	-	TRBJ2-1	TRBV18